This T cell receptor beta chain appears in the sequencing data of a study of cytomegalovirus exposure and HLA in healthy donors. Primers for the PCR totalled 60 Vbeta and 13 Jbeta. TCRdb's table, derived via immunoSEQ multiplex PCR, lists solely in-frame clones and lacks some. The table records under 150,000 clones, around 82% of them present only once. This clone appeared a single time. The sequencing input was PBMCs. The origin of this receptor is a boy aged 5 to 17 in good health and CMV-seronegative.

The CDR3: CAFGGGFNTDTQYF. The CDR3 nucleotides read TGTGCCTTCGGAGGGGGCTTCAACACAGATACGCAGTATTTT. The chain carries TRBV30 and TRBJ2-3, with D possibly being TRBD1 (7 bases). CDR1 and CDR2 from the germline V gene are GTSNPN and SVGIG (reference sequence). Trimming removed 7 bases at V and 2 bases at J, with 16 bases between. The CDR3 is 14 amino acids.